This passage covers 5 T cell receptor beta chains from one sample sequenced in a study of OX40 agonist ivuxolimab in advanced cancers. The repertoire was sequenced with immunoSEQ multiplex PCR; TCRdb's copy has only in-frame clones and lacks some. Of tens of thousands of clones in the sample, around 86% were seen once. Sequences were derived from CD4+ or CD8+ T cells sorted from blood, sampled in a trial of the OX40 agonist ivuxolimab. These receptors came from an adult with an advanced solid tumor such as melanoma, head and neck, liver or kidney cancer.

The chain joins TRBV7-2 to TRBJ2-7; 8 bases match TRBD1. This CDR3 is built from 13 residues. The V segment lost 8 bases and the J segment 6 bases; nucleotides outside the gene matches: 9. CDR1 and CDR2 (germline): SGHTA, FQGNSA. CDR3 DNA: TGTGCCAGCGGGTTCGGACAGGGTCGCGAGCAGTACTTC. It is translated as CASGFGQGREQYF.

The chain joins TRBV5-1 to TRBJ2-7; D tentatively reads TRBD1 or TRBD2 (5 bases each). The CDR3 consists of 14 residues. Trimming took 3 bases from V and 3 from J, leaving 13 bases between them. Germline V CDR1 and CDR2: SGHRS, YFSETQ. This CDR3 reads CASSSLEGSYEQYF. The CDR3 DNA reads TGCGCCAGCAGCTCCCTTGAGGGGAGCTACGAGCAGTACTTC.

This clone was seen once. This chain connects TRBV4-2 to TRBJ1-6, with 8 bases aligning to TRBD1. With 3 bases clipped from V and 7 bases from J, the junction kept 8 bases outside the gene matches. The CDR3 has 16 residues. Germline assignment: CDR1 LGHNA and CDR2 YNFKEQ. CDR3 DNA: TGTGCCAGCAGCCAGGACCGGACAGGGCCGAATTCACCCCTCCACTTT. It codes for CASSQDRTGPNSPLHF.

The CDR3 spells CASSFRDTYNEQFF. The CDR3 nucleotides read TGTGCCAGCAGCTTCCGGGACACCTACAATGAGCAGTTCTTC. The V call is TRBV7-9, the J call TRBJ2-1; a possible D gene is TRBD1 (6 bases). Trimming shortened V by 3 bases and J by 2 bases, and 8 bases separated the two germline ends. Germline CDR1 and CDR2: SEHNR and FQNEAQ (reference sequence). The CDR3 length is 14 residues.

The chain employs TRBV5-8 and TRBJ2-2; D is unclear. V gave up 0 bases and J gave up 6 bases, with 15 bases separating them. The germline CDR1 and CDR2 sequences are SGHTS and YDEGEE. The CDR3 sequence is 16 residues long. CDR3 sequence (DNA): TGTGCCAGCAGCTTGGTACCGGGTAGTAAACCCGGGGAGCTGTTTTTT. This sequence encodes CASSLVPGSKPGELFF.